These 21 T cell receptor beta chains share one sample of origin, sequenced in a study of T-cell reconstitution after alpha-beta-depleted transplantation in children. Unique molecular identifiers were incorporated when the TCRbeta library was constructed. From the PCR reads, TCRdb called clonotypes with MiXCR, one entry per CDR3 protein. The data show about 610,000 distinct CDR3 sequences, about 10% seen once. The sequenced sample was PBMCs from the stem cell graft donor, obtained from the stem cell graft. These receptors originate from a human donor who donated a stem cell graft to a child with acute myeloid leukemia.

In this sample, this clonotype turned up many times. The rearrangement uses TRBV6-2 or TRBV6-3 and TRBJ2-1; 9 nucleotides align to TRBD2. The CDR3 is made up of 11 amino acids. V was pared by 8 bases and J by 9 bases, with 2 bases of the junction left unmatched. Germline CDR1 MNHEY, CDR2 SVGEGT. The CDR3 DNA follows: TGTGCCAGCGGAGCGGGAGGTGAGCAGTTCTTC. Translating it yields CASGAGGEQFF.

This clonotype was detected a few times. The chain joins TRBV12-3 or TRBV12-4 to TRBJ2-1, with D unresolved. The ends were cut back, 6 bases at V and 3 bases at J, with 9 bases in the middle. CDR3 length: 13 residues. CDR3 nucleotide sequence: TGTGCCAGCAGGGCAGACGTCTACAATGAGCAGTTCTTC. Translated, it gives CASRADVYNEQFF.

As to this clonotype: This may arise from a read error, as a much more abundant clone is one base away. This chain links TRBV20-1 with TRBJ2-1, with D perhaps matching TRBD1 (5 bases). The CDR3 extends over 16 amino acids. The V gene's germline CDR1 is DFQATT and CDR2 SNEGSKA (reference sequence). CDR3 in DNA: TGCTGTGCTAGAGACAGACGAAGGGGCTCCTACAATGAGCAGTTCTTC. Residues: CCARDRRRGSYNEQFF.

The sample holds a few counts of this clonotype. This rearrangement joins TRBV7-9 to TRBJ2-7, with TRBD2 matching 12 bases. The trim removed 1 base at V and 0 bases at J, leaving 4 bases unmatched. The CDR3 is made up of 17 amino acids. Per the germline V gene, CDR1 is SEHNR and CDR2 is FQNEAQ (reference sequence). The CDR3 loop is CASSLGGLAGISYEQYF. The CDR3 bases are TGTGCCAGCAGCTTAGGGGGACTAGCGGGCATCTCCTACGAGCAGTACTTC.

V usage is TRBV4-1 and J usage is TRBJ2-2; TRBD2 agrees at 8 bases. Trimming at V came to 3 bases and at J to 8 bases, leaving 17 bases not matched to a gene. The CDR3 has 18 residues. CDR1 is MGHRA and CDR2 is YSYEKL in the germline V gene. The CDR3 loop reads CASSHPSEGLAPWGELFF. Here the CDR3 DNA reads TGCGCCAGCAGCCACCCAAGTGAAGGACTAGCCCCATGGGGGGAGCTGTTTTTT.

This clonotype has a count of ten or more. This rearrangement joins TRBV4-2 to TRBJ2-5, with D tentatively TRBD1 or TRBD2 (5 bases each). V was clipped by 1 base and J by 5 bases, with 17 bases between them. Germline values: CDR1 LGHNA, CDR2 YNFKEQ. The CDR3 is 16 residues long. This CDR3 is CASSQGPGTHGETQYF. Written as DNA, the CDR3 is TGTGCCAGCAGCCAAGGCCCCGGGACCCATGGGGAGACCCAGTACTTC.

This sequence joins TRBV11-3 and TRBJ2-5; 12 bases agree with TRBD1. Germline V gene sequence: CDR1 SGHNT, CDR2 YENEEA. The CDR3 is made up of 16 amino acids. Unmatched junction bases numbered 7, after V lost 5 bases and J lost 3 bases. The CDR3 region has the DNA TGTGCCAGCAGCACGTCCGGGACAGGGGGCAAAGAGACCCAGTACTTC. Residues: CASSTSGTGGKETQYF. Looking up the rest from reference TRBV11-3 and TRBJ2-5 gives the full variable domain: EAGVVQSPRYKIIEKKQPVAFWCNPISGHNTLYWYLQNLGQGPELLIRYENEEAVDDSQLPKDRFSAERLKGVDSTLKIQPAELGDSAVYLCASSTSGTGGKETQYFGPGTRLLVL.

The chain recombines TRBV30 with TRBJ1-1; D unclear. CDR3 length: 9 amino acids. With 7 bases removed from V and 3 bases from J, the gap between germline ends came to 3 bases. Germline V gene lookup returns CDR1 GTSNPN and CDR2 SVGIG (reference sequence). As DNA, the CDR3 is TGTGCCTCCGACACTGAAGCTTTCTTT. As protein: CASDTEAFF. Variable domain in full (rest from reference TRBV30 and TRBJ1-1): SQTIHQWPATLVQPVGSPLSLECTVEGTSNPNLYWYRQAAGRGLQLLFYSVGIGQISSEVPQNLSASRPQDRQFILSSKKLLLSDSGFYLCASDTEAFFGQGTRLTVV.

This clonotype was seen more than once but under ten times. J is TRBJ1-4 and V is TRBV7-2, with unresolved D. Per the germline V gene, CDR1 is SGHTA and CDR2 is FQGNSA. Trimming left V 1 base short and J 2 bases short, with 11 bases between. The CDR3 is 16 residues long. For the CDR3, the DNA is TGTGCCAGCAGCTTAGTAGGGCGTGGGACTAATGAAAAACTGTTTTTT. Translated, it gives CASSLVGRGTNEKLFF.

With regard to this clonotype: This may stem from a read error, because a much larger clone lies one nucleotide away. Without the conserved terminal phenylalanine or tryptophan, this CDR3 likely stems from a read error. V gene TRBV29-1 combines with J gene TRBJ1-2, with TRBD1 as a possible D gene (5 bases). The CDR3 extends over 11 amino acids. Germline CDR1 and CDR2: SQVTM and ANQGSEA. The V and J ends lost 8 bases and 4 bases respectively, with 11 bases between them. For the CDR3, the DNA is TGCAGCTACCGGGGCTTCTATGGCTACACCTAC. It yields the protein CSYRGFYGYTY.

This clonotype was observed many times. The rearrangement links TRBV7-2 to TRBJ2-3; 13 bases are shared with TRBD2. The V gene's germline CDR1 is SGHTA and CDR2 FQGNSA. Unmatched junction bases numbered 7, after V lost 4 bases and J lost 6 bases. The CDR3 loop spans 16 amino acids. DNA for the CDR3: TGTGCCAGCAGCTCTCGGACTAGCGGGAGAAGGGATACGCAGTATTTT. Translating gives CASSSRTSGRRDTQYF.

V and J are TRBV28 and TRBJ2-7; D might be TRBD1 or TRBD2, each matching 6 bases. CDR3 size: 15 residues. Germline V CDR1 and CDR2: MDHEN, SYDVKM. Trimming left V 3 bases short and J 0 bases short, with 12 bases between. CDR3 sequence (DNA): TGTGCCAGCAGTTTGGGGGGCTGGAGCTCCTACGAGCAGTACTTC. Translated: CASSLGGWSSYEQYF.

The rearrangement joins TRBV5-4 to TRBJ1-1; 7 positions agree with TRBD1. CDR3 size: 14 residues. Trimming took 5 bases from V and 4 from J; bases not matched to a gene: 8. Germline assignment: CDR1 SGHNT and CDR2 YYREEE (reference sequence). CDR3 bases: TGTGCCAGCAGGGATCCGACAGGGACCACTGAAGCTTTCTTT. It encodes CASRDPTGTTEAFF.

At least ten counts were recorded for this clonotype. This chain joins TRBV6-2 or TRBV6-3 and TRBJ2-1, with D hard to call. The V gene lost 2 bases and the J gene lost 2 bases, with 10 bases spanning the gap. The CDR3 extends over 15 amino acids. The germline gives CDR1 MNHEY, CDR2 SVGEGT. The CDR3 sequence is CASSYRRAPYNEQFF. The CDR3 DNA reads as TGTGCCAGCAGTTACAGAAGGGCCCCCTACAATGAGCAGTTCTTC.

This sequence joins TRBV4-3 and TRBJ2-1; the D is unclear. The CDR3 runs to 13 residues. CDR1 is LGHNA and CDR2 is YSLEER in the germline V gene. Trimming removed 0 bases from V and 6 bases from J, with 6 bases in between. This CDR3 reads CASSQEPGNEQFF. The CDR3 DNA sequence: TGCGCCAGCAGCCAAGAACCGGGCAATGAGCAGTTCTTC.

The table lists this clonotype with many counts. The CDR3 sequence: CSARDAGGPYNEQFF. CDR3 sequence (DNA): TGCAGTGCTAGAGATGCAGGAGGGCCTTACAATGAGCAGTTCTTC. The V and J genes are TRBV20-1 and TRBJ2-1; maybe TRBD2 (6 bases). The CDR3 has 15 amino acids. Germline V gene lookup returns CDR1 DFQATT and CDR2 SNEGSKA (reference sequence). V was cut by 0 bases and J by 4 bases, with 13 bases left in between.

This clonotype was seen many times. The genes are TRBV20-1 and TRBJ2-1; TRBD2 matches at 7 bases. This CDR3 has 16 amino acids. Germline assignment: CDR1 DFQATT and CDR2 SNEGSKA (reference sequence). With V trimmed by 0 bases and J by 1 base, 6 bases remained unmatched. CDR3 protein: CSARDRLAASYNEQFF. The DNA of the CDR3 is TGCAGTGCTAGAGATCGTCTAGCGGCTTCCTACAATGAGCAGTTCTTC.

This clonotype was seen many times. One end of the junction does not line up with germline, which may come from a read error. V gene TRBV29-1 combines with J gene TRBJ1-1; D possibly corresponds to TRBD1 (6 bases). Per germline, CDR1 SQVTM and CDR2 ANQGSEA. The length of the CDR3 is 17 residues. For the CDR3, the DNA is TGCAGCGTTGAAGAATGGGGCCTCCTAAGGGGGAACACTGAAGTTTTCTTT. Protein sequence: CSVEEWGLLRGNTEVFF.

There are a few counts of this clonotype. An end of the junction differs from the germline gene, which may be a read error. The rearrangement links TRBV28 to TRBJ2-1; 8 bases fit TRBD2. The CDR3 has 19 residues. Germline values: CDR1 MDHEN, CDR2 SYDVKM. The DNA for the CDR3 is TGTGCCAGCAGCAAACAGGGAGCCCCCACAGCGGGAGAGAGAGATTCGCTAGTCTTC. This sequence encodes CASSKQGAPTAGERDSLVF.

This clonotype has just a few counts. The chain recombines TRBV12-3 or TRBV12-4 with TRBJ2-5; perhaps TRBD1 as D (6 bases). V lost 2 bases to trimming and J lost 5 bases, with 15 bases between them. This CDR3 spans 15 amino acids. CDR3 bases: TGTGCCAGCAGTTTAACGGTGGCAACAGGGGAGACCCAGTACTTC. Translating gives CASSLTVATGETQYF.

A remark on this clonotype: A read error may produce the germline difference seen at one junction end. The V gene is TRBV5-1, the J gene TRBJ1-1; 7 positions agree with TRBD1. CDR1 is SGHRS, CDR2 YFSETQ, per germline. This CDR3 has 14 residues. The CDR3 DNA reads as TGCGCCAGCAGATTGGTTTCAGGGGGCACTGAAGCTTTCTTT. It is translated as CASRLVSGGTEAFF.